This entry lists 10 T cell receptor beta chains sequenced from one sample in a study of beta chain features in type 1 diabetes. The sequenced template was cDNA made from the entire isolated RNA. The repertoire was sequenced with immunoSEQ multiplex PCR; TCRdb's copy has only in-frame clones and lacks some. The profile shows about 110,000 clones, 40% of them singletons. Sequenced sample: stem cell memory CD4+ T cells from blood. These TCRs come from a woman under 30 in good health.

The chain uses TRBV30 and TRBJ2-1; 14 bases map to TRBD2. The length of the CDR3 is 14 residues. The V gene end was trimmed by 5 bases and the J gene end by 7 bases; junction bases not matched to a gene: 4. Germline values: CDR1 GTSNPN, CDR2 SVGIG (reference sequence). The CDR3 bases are TGTGCCTGGGGGACTAGCGGGAGAAGGAATGAGCAGTTCTTC. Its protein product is CAWGTSGRRNEQFF.

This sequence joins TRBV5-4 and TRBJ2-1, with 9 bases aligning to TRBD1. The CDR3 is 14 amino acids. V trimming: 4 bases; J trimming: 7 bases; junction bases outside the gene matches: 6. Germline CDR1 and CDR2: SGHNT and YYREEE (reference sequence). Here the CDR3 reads CASSPGQGRNEQFF. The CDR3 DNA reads TGTGCCAGCAGCCCCGGACAGGGGCGGAATGAGCAGTTCTTC. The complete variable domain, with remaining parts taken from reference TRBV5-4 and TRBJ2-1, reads ETGVTQSPTHLIKTRGQQVTLRCSSQSGHNTVSWYQQALGQGPQFIFQYYREEENGRGNFPPRFSGLQFPNYSSELNVNALELDDSALYLCASSPGQGRNEQFFGPGTRLTVL.

The CDR3 DNA is TGTGCCAGCAGTGACAGGAGCTCTGGAAACACCATATATTTT. It is translated as CASSDRSSGNTIYF. This rearrangement joins TRBV6-5 to TRBJ1-3; the D gene is possibly TRBD1 (6 bases). CDR3 length: 14 residues. Germline V gene lookup returns CDR1 MNHEY and CDR2 SVGAGI. V was pared by 5 bases and J by 0 bases, with 8 bases between.

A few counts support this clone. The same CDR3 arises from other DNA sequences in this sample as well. CDR3 in DNA: TGTGCCAGCAGCTTAACAGGGAACACCGGGGAGCTGTTTTTT. As protein: CASSLTGNTGELFF. V usage is TRBV7-9 and J usage is TRBJ2-2; TRBD1 is a possible D gene (5 bases). V was trimmed by 2 bases and J by 1 base, leaving 5 bases between them. The V gene's germline CDR1 is SEHNR and CDR2 FQNEAQ (reference sequence). This CDR3 has 14 amino acids.

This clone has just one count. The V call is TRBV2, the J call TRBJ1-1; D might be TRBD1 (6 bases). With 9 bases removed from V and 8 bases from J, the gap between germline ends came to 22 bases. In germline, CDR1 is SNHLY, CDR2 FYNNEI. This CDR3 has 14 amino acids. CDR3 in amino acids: CARKAMRTAQEAFF. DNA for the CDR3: TGTGCCAGGAAAGCTATGAGGACAGCTCAAGAAGCTTTCTTT.

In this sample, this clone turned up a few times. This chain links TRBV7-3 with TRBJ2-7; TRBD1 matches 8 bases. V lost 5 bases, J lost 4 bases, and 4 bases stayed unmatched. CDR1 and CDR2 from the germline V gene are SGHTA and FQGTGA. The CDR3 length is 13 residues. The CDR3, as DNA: TGTGCCAGCAGCCAAGGGACAGGATACGAGCAGTACTTC. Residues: CASSQGTGYEQYF.

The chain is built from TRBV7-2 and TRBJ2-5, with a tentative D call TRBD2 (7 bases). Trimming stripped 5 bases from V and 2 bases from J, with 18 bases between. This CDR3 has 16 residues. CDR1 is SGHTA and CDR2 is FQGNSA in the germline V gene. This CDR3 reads CASSPSTGGGQETQYF. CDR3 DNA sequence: TGTGCCAGCAGCCCTTCAACGGGGGGCGGGCAAGAGACCCAGTACTTC.

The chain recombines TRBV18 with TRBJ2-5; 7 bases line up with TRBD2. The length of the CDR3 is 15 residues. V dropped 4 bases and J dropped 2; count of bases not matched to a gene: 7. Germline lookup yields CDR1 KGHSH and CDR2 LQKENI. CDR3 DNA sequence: TGTGCCAGCTCACGAGTCCTAGCGGATCAAGAGACCCAGTACTTC. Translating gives CASSRVLADQETQYF.

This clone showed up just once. This CDR3 is CASSSWGGRGGTDTQYF. CDR3 sequence (DNA): TGTGCCAGCAGCTCGTGGGGCGGGAGGGGCGGCACAGATACGCAGTATTTT. The chain employs TRBV7-9 and TRBJ2-3, with 9 bases matching TRBD2. This CDR3 is 17 amino acids long. V lost 4 bases to trimming and J lost 1 base; unmatched junction nucleotides: 9. Germline loops: CDR1 SEHNR, CDR2 FQNEAQ (reference sequence). Drawing the rest from reference TRBV7-9 and TRBJ2-3, the complete variable domain is DTGVSQNPRHKITKRGQNVTFRCDPISEHNRLYWYRQTLGQGPEFLTYFQNEAQLEKSRLLSDRFSAERPKGSFSTLEIQRTEQGDSAMYLCASSSWGGRGGTDTQYFGPGTRLTVL.

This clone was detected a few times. In nucleotides, the CDR3 is TGCGCCAGCAGTCCCGGCTTGGGGGGGCACACAGATACGCAGTATTTT. Protein: CASSPGLGGHTDTQYF. The rearrangement joins TRBV5-1 to TRBJ2-3; tentatively, D is TRBD2 (7 bases). Trimming removed 5 bases at V and 2 bases at J, with 18 bases between. CDR3 length equals 16 residues. Germline CDR1 reads SGHRS; CDR2 reads YFSETQ.